A selection of T cell receptor beta chains follows, all from one sample in a study of CD8+ T cells in alopecia areata. Generated by immunoSEQ multiplex PCR, the TCRdb table keeps only in-frame clones and is missing some. Of over 120,000 clones in the sample, roughly 50% are singletons; the top ten hold around a sixth. The sample was CD8+ T cells sorted from blood, taken at week 4, from a patient treated with tofacitinib. These receptors were collected from a human donor with alopecia areata. Each CDR3 is given with its conserved first and last residue. The D gene is left open where the match is weak. The listing skips clone size in some rows; elsewhere it reads once, few, many or a size class.

D: .
J: TRBJ1-1
V: TRBV30
length: 11
size: .
CDR3: CAWREYTEAFF
DNA: TGTGCCTGGAGAGAATACACTGAAGCTTTCTTT

D: .
J: TRBJ1-1
V: TRBV7-9
length: 12
size: few
CDR3: CASLAGNTEAFF
DNA: TGTGCCAGCCTGGCCGGGAACACTGAAGCTTTCTTT

D: .
J: TRBJ2-2
V: TRBV30
length: 13
size: .
CDR3: CAWSVTDTGELFF
DNA: TGTGCCTGGAGTGTTACAGATACCGGGGAGCTGTTTTTT

D: .
J: TRBJ1-5
V: TRBV7-8
length: 15
size: .
CDR3: CASSLEGWGNQPQHF
DNA: TGTGCCAGCAGCTTAGAAGGATGGGGGAATCAGCCCCAGCATTTT

D: .
J: TRBJ2-5
V: TRBV7-9
length: 17
size: .
CDR3: CASSLQIWDSGGETQYF
DNA: TGTGCCAGCAGCTTACAGATTTGGGACAGCGGGGGAGAGACCCAGTACTTC

D: .
J: TRBJ2-2
V: TRBV9
length: 16
size: .
CDR3: CASSASGHPNTGELFF
DNA: TGTGCCAGCAGCGCTTCGGGACACCCGAACACCGGGGAGCTGTTTTTT

D: TRBD1
J: TRBJ1-4
V: TRBV30
length: 16
size: .
CDR3: CAWSDDREATNEKLFF
DNA: TGTGCCTGGAGTGACGACAGGGAGGCAACTAATGAAAAACTGTTTTTT

D: TRBD1
J: TRBJ2-7
V: TRBV29-1
length: 13
size: .
CDR3: CSVGRDRFYEQYF
DNA: TGCAGCGTTGGCCGGGACAGATTCTACGAGCAGTACTTC

D: .
J: TRBJ1-1
V: TRBV20-1
length: 11
size: .
CDR3: CSARVPGRGTF
DNA: TGCAGTGCTAGAGTCCCGGGACGGGGGACCTTT

D: TRBD1
J: TRBJ1-2
V: TRBV13
length: 16
size: .
CDR3: CASSLGPGTGIDGYTF
DNA: TGTGCCAGCAGCTTAGGTCCCGGGACAGGGATCGATGGCTACACCTTC

D: .
J: TRBJ1-4
V: TRBV25-1
length: 15
size: .
CDR3: CASSPNREVYEKLFF
DNA: TGTGCCAGCAGTCCTAACAGGGAGGTGTATGAAAAACTGTTTTTT

D: .
J: TRBJ1-2
V: TRBV19
length: 15
size: .
CDR3: CASTDADRPNYGYTF
DNA: TGTGCCAGTACCGATGCAGACAGACCTAACTATGGCTACACCTTC

D: .
J: TRBJ2-1
V: TRBV7-3
length: 15
size: .
CDR3: CASSLVGGAGNEQFF
DNA: TGTGCCAGCAGCTTAGTAGGTGGGGCCGGTAATGAGCAGTTCTTC

D: TRBD1
J: TRBJ2-7
V: TRBV29-1
length: 15
size: once
CDR3: CSVVFWAGGMYEQYF
DNA: TGCAGCGTTGTTTTCTGGGCAGGGGGCATGTACGAGCAGTACTTC

D: TRBD2
J: TRBJ2-7
V: TRBV19
length: 15
size: .
CDR3: CASSAVLAGDYEQYF
DNA: TGTGCCAGTAGTGCCGTACTAGCGGGGGACTACGAGCAGTACTTC

D: .
J: TRBJ2-7
V: TRBV29-1
length: 13
size: .
CDR3: CSVGGGGSYEQYF
DNA: TGCAGCGTGGGCGGGGGCGGCTCCTACGAGCAGTACTTC

D: .
J: TRBJ1-1
V: TRBV30
length: 11
size: .
CDR3: CAWSVGTEAFF
DNA: TGTGCCTGGAGTGTTGGAACTGAAGCTTTCTTT